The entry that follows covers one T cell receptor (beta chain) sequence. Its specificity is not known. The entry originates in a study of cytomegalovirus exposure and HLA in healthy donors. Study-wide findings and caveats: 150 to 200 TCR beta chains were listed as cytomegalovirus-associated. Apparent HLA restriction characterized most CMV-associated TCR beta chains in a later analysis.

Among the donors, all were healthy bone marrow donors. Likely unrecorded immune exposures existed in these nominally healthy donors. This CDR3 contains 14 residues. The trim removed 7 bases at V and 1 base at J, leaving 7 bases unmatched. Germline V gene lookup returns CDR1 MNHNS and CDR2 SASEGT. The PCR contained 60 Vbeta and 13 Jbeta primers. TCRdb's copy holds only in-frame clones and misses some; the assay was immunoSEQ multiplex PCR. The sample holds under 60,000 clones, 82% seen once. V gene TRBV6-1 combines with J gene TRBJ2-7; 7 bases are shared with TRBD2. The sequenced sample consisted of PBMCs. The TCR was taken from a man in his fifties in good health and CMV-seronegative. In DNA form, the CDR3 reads TGTGCCAGCAAACCAAGGGAGGGTTCCTACGAGCAGTACTTC. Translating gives CASKPREGSYEQYF.